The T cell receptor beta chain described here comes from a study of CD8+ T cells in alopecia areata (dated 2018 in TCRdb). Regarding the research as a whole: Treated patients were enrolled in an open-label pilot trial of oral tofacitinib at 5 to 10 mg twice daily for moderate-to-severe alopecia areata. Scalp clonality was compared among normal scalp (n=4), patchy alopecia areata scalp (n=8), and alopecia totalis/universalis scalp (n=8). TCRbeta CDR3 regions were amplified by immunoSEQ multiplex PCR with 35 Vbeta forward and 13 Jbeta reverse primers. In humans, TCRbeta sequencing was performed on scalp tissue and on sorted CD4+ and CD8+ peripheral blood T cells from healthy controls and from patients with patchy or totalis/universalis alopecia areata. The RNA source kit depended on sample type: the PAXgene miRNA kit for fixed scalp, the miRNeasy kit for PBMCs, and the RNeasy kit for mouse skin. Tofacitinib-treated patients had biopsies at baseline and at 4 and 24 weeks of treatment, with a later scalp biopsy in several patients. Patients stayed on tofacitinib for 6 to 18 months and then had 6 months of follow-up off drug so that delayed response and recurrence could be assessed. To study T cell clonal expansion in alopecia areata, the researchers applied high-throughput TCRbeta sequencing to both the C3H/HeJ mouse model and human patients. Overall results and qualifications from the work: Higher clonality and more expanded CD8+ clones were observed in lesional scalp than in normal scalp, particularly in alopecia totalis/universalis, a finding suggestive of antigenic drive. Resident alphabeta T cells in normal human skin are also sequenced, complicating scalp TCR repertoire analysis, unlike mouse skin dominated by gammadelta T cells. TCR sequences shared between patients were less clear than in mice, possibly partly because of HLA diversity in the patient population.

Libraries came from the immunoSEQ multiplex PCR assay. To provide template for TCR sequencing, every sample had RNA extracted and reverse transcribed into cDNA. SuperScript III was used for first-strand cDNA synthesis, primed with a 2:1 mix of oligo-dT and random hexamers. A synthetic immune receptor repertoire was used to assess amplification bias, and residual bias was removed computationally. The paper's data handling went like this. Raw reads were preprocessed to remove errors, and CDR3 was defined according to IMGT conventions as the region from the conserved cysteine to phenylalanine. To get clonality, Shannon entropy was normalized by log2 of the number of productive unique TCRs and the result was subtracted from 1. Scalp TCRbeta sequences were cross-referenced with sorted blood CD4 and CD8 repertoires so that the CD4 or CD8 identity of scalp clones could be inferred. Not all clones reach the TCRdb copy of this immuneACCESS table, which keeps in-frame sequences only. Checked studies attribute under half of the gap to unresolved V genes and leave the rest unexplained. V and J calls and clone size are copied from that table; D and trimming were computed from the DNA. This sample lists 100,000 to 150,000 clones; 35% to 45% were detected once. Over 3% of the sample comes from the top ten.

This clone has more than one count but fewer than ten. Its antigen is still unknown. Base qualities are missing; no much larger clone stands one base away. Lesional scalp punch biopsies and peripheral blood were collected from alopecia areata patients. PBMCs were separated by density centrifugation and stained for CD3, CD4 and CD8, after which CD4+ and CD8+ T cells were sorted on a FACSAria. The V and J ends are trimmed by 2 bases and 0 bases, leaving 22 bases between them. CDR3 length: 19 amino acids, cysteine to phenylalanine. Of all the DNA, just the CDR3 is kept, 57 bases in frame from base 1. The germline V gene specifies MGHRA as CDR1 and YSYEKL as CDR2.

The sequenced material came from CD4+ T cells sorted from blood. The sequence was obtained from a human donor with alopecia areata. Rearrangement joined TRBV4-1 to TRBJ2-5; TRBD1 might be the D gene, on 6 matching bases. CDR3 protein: CASSQHLNSAGAYQETQYF. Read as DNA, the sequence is TGCGCCAGCAGCCAACATCTGAACAGTGCAGGGGCGTACCAAGAGACCCAGTACTTC.